The 15 T cell receptor beta chains listed next were all sequenced from one sample in a study of cytomegalovirus exposure and HLA in healthy donors. PCR primers comprised 60 Vbeta and 13 Jbeta primers. The assay was immunoSEQ multiplex PCR, and TCRdb's table has in-frame clones only and misses some. The sample includes roughly 80,000 clones, 65% to 70% of them seen just once. Source material: PBMCs. The receptors stem from a woman in her 50s in good health and CMV-seropositive.

Notes on this clone: The junction departs from the called germline gene at one end, perhaps through a read error. The chain links TRBV7-9 to TRBJ1-1; possible D gene TRBD1, 6 bases. Germline CDR1 is SEHNR and CDR2 is FQNEAQ (reference sequence). This CDR3 has 15 amino acids. CDR3 sequence (DNA): TGTTCCAGCAGCGCAAAGGGACACCCTAACACTGAAGCTTTCTTT. Its translation is CSSSAKGHPNTEAFF.

This sequence joins TRBV12-5 and TRBJ1-2, with unresolved D. V was pared by 11 bases and J by 4 bases, with 11 bases between. Germline CDR1 and CDR2: LGHNT and FRNRAP. The CDR3 contains 11 residues. CDR3 amino acids: CAVGRAYGYTF. CDR3 in DNA: TGTGCTGTCGGGAGGGCCTATGGCTACACCTTC.

This chain joins TRBV19 and TRBJ2-7, with 7 bases lining up with TRBD1. Trimming took 6 bases from V and 3 from J; bases not matched to a gene: 5. The CDR3 is 13 residues long. The germline CDR1 and CDR2 sequences are LNHDA and SQIVND (reference sequence). CDR3 in amino acids: CASSGDSYYEQYF. For the CDR3, the DNA is TGTGCCAGTAGCGGGGACAGCTACTACGAGCAGTACTTC.

This clone was seen a few times. The chain couples TRBV12-5 to TRBJ2-1; 10 bases agree with TRBD2. Germline CDR1 is LGHNT and CDR2 is FRNRAP. The trim removed 7 bases at V and 7 bases at J, leaving 16 bases unmatched. The CDR3 contains 17 residues. This CDR3 reads CASALKQAGGRGNEQFF. The CDR3 region has the DNA TGTGCTAGTGCCCTAAAACAAGCGGGGGGGAGGGGGAATGAGCAGTTCTTC.

This chain links TRBV5-1 with TRBJ1-1; 8 bases line up with TRBD1. Germline V gene lookup returns CDR1 SGHRS and CDR2 YFSETQ. Trimming took 4 bases from V and 0 from J; bases not matched to a gene: 5. The CDR3 consists of 15 residues. CDR3 region: CASSRTGNMNTEAFF. The DNA for the CDR3 is TGCGCCAGCAGCCGGACAGGGAACATGAACACTGAAGCTTTCTTT.

The gene calls are TRBV5-4 and TRBJ2-5, with 8 nucleotides matching TRBD2. The CDR3 loop spans 15 amino acids. Trimming removed 1 base from V and 5 bases from J; junction bases left unmatched: 7. Germline lookup yields CDR1 SGHNT and CDR2 YYREEE (reference sequence). CDR3 in DNA: TGTGCCAGCAGCTTGATCGGGGGGGGCGGTGAGACCCAGTACTTC. Translation: CASSLIGGGGETQYF.

The chain has TRBV29-1 and TRBJ2-7; TRBD1 agrees at 11 bases. Germline lookup yields CDR1 SQVTM and CDR2 ANQGSEA. The CDR3 consists of 12 residues. CDR3 sequence reads: CQPGTGGLEQYF. The CDR3 nucleotides are TGCCAGCCCGGGACAGGGGGGCTCGAGCAGTACTTC.

This chain uses TRBV5-1 with TRBJ1-6; TRBD1 matches 10 bases. Germline CDR1 and CDR2: SGHRS and YFSETQ. The CDR3 covers 16 residues. V lost 4 bases, J lost 10 bases, and 11 bases stayed unmatched. The CDR3 DNA reads TGCGCCAGCAGCCGGAGGACAGGGGGGCCTGAGTCACCCCTCCACTTT. Translated, it gives CASSRRTGGPESPLHF. Full variable domain (rest looked up from reference TRBV5-1 and TRBJ1-6): KAGVTQTPRYLIKTRGQQVTLSCSPISGHRSVSWYQQTPGQGLQFLFEYFSETQRNKGNFPGRFSGRQFSNSRSEMNVSTLELGDSALYLCASSRRTGGPESPLHFGNGTRLTVT.

The chain carries TRBV7-3 and TRBJ2-2, with a possible D match to TRBD1 (7 bases). CDR1 and CDR2 from the germline V gene are SGHTA and FQGTGA. CDR3 length equals 16 residues. Trimming stripped 6 bases from V and 7 bases from J, with 21 bases between. CDR3 DNA sequence: TGTGCCAGCAGTTTACTCGGAGGGGGCCAGGTCGGGGAGCTGTTTTTT. It yields the protein CASSLLGGGQVGELFF.

Concerning this clone: Other nucleotide sequences in the sample specify the same CDR3. The CDR3 loop reads CASSEGGGGYTF. The CDR3 nucleotides are TGTGCCAGCAGTGAAGGAGGCGGGGGCTACACCTTC. The chain uses TRBV25-1 and TRBJ1-2; D not resolved. CDR3 size: 12 residues. V was shortened by 2 bases and J by 8 bases, with 9 bases between the two germline ends. Per the germline V gene, CDR1 is MGHDK and CDR2 is SYGVNS.

V is TRBV11-2 and J is TRBJ2-5; TRBD1 might be the D (6 bases). The tail of the sequence fits TRBJ2-7 better, so the J call may be wrong. Per the germline V gene, CDR1 is SGHAT and CDR2 is FQNNGV. This CDR3 comprises 15 residues. CDR3 in DNA: TGTGCCAGCAGCTTAGATCGGGCAGGGGTTTACGAGCAGTACTTC. Translation: CASSLDRAGVYEQYF.

This chain connects TRBV6-5 to TRBJ1-5; perhaps TRBD1 as D (6 bases). CDR1 is MNHEY and CDR2 is SVGAGI in the germline V gene. There are 13 residues in the CDR3. The germline V and J ends were trimmed by 4 bases and 4 bases, with 8 bases remaining between them. The CDR3 nucleotides are TGTGCCAGCAGTTTGACAGGTAATCAGCCCCAGCATTTT. This gives the protein CASSLTGNQPQHF.

Comments on this clone: No conserved phenylalanine or tryptophan is present at the end of the CDR3, so a read error is the likely explanation. The DNA is left out, because the CDR3 cannot be placed on it with certainty; the CDR3 is given as TCRdb lists it. The chain couples TRBV7-7 to TRBJ2-2; TRBD1 was called by the table and not checked on the DNA. The CDR3 is 17 amino acids long, termini counted. Germline V gives CDR1 SSHAT, CDR2 FNYEAQ (reference sequence). The chain's CDR3 is CASSAPQGLRTPGSCFL.

This chain links TRBV2 with TRBJ2-1; D perhaps matches TRBD2 (7 bases). Between the trimmed V and J ends, which lost 6 bases and 9 bases, there was a span of 15 bases. CDR1 is SNHLY and CDR2 is FYNNEI in the germline V gene. This CDR3 is built from 13 residues. The CDR3 here is CASRDQGGGEQFF. The CDR3 coding sequence is TGTGCCAGCAGAGATCAGGGAGGGGGTGAGCAGTTCTTC.

This sequence joins TRBV5-1 and TRBJ1-2; 7 bases agree with TRBD1. The CDR3 consists of 16 residues. V was pared by 0 bases and J by 7 bases, with 12 bases of the junction left unmatched. Germline values: CDR1 SGHRS, CDR2 YFSETQ. The CDR3 DNA follows: TGCGCCAGCAGCTTGGCCCCGAGACAGGGCAGGAGTGGCTACACCTTC. This translates into CASSLAPRQGRSGYTF.